These 24 T cell receptor beta chains were sequenced from one sample in a study of blood T cell repertoires in COVID-19. The assay was immunoSEQ multiplex PCR, and TCRdb's table has in-frame clones only and misses some. The sample holds 150,000 to 200,000 clones, roughly 80% seen once. The sample comprised peripheral blood. These receptors all stem from a woman aged 40 to 55 with COVID-19, enrolled during active disease.

The chain couples TRBV5-1 to TRBJ2-2; tentatively, D is TRBD2 (6 bases). V lost 4 bases and J lost 5, with 12 bases in between. Germline V gene sequence: CDR1 SGHRS, CDR2 YFSETQ. CDR3 length: 14 amino acids. In DNA form, the CDR3 reads TGCGCCAGCAGCCCGGGACTTCTAACCGGGGAGCTGTTTTTT. It is translated as CASSPGLLTGELFF.

The rearrangement uses TRBV30 and TRBJ1-1; the D gene is possibly TRBD1 (5 bases). V was pared by 3 bases and J by 4 bases, with 9 bases between. There are 12 residues in the CDR3. In germline, CDR1 is GTSNPN, CDR2 SVGIG (reference sequence). The CDR3 is CAWSRQSTEAFF. CDR3 nucleotide sequence: TGTGCCTGGAGCCGACAGAGCACTGAAGCTTTCTTT.

The chain links TRBV3-1 (or the pseudogene TRBV3-2) to TRBJ2-3; D unclear. The germline V and J ends were trimmed by 1 base and 11 bases, with 7 bases remaining between them. In germline, CDR1 is LGHDT, CDR2 YNNKEL (reference sequence). This CDR3 region has 11 residues. The CDR3 DNA reads TGTGCCAGCAGCCAAGCGGCGGAGCAGTATTTT. This translates into CASSQAAEQYF.

This clone was counted between two and nine times. J is TRBJ2-7 and V is TRBV27; D is perhaps TRBD1 (6 bases). This CDR3 contains 14 residues. V lost 5 bases to trimming and J lost 5 bases, with 16 bases between them. Germline CDR1 MNHEY, CDR2 SMNVEV (reference sequence). The CDR3 DNA sequence: TGTGCCAGCAGTCCTAGGTCGCAGGGGCACGAGCAGTACTTC. This sequence encodes CASSPRSQGHEQYF.

This chain joins TRBV20-1 and TRBJ2-7; TRBD2 aligns across 8 bases. The V gene end was trimmed by 3 bases and the J gene end by 6 bases; junction bases not matched to a gene: 16. The germline gives CDR1 DFQATT, CDR2 SNEGSKA (reference sequence). The CDR3 sequence is 16 residues long. CDR3 DNA sequence: TGCAGTGCTAGTCCTAGCGGGCTTTCGCTCCGCCGCGAGCAGTACTTC. Its translation: CSASPSGLSLRREQYF.

The chain uses TRBV5-8 and TRBJ1-4; maybe TRBD1 (5 bases). Germline assignment: CDR1 SGHTS and CDR2 YDEGEE. CDR3 size: 15 residues. The germline V and J ends were trimmed by 2 bases and 5 bases, with 13 bases remaining between them. This chain's CDR3 is CASSLEGLSNEKLFF. The DNA of the CDR3 is TGTGCCAGCAGCTTAGAGGGACTTTCAAATGAAAAACTGTTTTTT.

The rearrangement links TRBV18 to TRBJ1-1, with a weak D call TRBD1 (5 bases). Trimming removed 4 bases at V and 8 bases at J, with 14 bases between. Germline CDR1 KGHSH, CDR2 LQKENI. The CDR3 contains 13 residues. CDR3 sequence: CASSLTEGREAFF. CDR3 sequence (DNA): TGTGCCAGCTCACTAACGGAGGGGAGGGAAGCTTTCTTT. Combining the CDR3 with reference TRBV18 and TRBJ1-1 gives the whole variable domain NAGVMQNPRHLVRRRGQEARLRCSPMKGHSHVYWYRQLPEEGLKFMVYLQKENIIDESGMPKERFSAEFPKEGPSILRIQQVVRGDSAAYFCASSLTEGREAFFGQGTRLTVV.

A note on this clone: Since a much larger clone is just one base distant, this may be a read error. This sample also contains other DNA sequences that code for the same CDR3. The J gene is TRBJ1-1, the V gene TRBV18, with a weak D call TRBD1 (6 bases). V lost 3 bases to trimming and J lost 2 bases, with 7 bases between them. The germline V gene encodes CDR1 KGHSH and CDR2 LQKENI. This CDR3 has 13 residues. CDR3 nucleotide sequence: TGTGCCAGCTCACCGGACAGTAACACTGAAGCTTTCTTT. It is translated as CASSPDSNTEAFF.

The V call is TRBV10-3, the J call TRBJ2-7, with 8 bases matching TRBD1. CDR3 length: 14 residues. V gave up 8 bases and J gave up 2 bases; unmatched junction bases: 8. Germline loops: CDR1 ENHRY, CDR2 SYGVKD. The CDR3 region has the DNA TGTGCCATCGGCGGACAGGGTAGGACCTACGAGCAGTACTTC. Translation: CAIGGQGRTYEQYF.

The rearrangement joins TRBV7-9 to TRBJ2-7; 8 bases agree with TRBD1. The CDR3 is 15 amino acids. Germline loops: CDR1 SEHNR, CDR2 FQNEAQ (reference sequence). V trimming: 3 bases; J trimming: 2 bases; junction bases outside the gene matches: 6. The CDR3 sequence is CASSFPGGSPYEQYF. Written as DNA, the CDR3 is TGTGCCAGCAGCTTTCCAGGGGGCTCCCCCTACGAGCAGTACTTC.

The V call is TRBV29-1, the J call TRBJ2-3; maybe TRBD2 (5 bases). CDR1 SQVTM and CDR2 ANQGSEA come from the germline V gene. Trimming stripped 4 bases from V and 3 bases from J, with 11 bases between. There are 13 residues in the CDR3. CDR3 residues: CSVARLATDTQYF. In DNA form, the CDR3 reads TGCAGCGTTGCCCGGCTAGCTACAGATACGCAGTATTTT.

This clone was found a few times. The chain has TRBV6-4 and TRBJ2-2; the match to TRBD1 covers 7 bases. V lost 2 bases and J lost 2; bases outside the gene matches: 5. Germline V gene data show CDR1 as MRHNA and CDR2 as SNTAGT. This CDR3 is built from 16 residues. CDR3 sequence: CASSDDRAPNTGELFF. The CDR3 DNA reads TGTGCCAGCAGTGACGACAGGGCACCAAACACCGGGGAGCTGTTTTTT.

The chain links TRBV3-1 (or the pseudogene TRBV3-2) to TRBJ2-2; maybe TRBD2 (6 bases). The CDR3 sequence is 18 residues long. V was cut by 4 bases and J by 4 bases, with 22 bases left in between. Per the germline V gene, CDR1 is LGHDT and CDR2 is YNNKEL (reference sequence). The CDR3 bases are TGTGCCAGCAGCCTCTTGGAGCGAGGAGGGGTGGTCACCGGGGAGCTGTTTTTT. Amino acids: CASSLLERGGVVTGELFF.

This sequence joins TRBV5-5 and TRBJ2-3; 7 bases align to TRBD1. Germline CDR1 and CDR2: SGHKS and YYEKEE (reference sequence). V trimming: 2 bases; J trimming: 4 bases; junction bases outside the gene matches: 7. CDR3 length: 15 amino acids. The CDR3 is CASSFGTVKPDTQYF. CDR3 nucleotides: TGTGCCAGCAGCTTTGGGACAGTAAAGCCAGATACGCAGTATTTT.

The J gene is TRBJ1-1, the V gene TRBV5-1; unclear D gene. In germline, CDR1 is SGHRS, CDR2 YFSETQ. V lost 4 bases and J lost 0, with 10 bases in between. The CDR3 is made up of 14 amino acids. The DNA for the CDR3 is TGCGCCAGCAGCCTACTCGTAATGAACACTGAAGCTTTCTTT. Amino acids: CASSLLVMNTEAFF. Based on the CDR3 plus reference TRBV5-1 and TRBJ1-1, the full variable domain is KAGVTQTPRYLIKTRGQQVTLSCSPISGHRSVSWYQQTPGQGLQFLFEYFSETQRNKGNFPGRFSGRQFSNSRSEMNVSTLELGDSALYLCASSLLVMNTEAFFGQGTRLTVV.

This clone is a singleton in its sample. The chain employs TRBV4-1 and TRBJ1-5; D possibly corresponds to TRBD1 (6 bases). The germline V gene encodes CDR1 MGHRA and CDR2 YSYEKL. There are 15 residues in the CDR3. The germline V and J ends were trimmed by 4 bases and 4 bases, with 14 bases remaining between them. The CDR3 DNA follows: TGCGCCAGCAGCCTCGGGAACAGGGAGAATCAGCCCCAGCATTTT. This sequence encodes CASSLGNRENQPQHF.

The chain carries TRBV6-5 and TRBJ2-7, with D unclear. V was clipped by 7 bases and J by 4 bases, with 8 bases between them. In germline, CDR1 is MNHEY, CDR2 SVGAGI. There are 11 residues in the CDR3. The CDR3 DNA reads TGTGCCAGCACCTCCCTATACGAGCAGTACTTC. Its translation is CASTSLYEQYF.

The CDR3 region has the DNA TGTGCCAGCAGAGCGGGACTTGCAACTAATGAAAAACTGTTTTTT. It codes for CASRAGLATNEKLFF. The chain has TRBV5-4 and TRBJ1-4; TRBD1 is a possible D gene (5 bases). Trimming removed 5 bases from V and 0 bases from J, with 11 bases in between. Germline CDR1 SGHNT, CDR2 YYREEE (reference sequence). The CDR3 loop spans 15 amino acids.

Many counts were recorded for this clone. The rearrangement uses TRBV9 and TRBJ1-2; D possibly corresponds to TRBD1 (6 bases). Trimming left V 5 bases short and J 4 bases short, with 15 bases between. Germline V gene lookup returns CDR1 SGDLS and CDR2 YYNGEE. This CDR3 has 14 residues. In nucleotides, the CDR3 is TGTGCCAGCAGTGCGGGGGGCCCTTTCTATGGCTACACCTTC. Translating gives CASSAGGPFYGYTF.

The chain employs TRBV6-5 and TRBJ1-3; D gene unclear. Germline lookup yields CDR1 MNHEY and CDR2 SVGAGI. The CDR3 runs 14 residues. Trimming took 7 bases from V and 4 from J, leaving 14 bases between them. CDR3 bases: TGTGCCAGCATCGTACAAAAGAAGGGAAACACCATATATTTT. This sequence encodes CASIVQKKGNTIYF.

The J gene is TRBJ2-3, the V gene TRBV5-5; D is possibly TRBD2 (6 bases). Trimming removed 4 bases from V and 8 bases from J, with 11 bases in between. CDR1 is SGHKS and CDR2 is YYEKEE in the germline V gene (reference sequence). The CDR3 contains 12 residues. CDR3 loop: CASSTGSFTQYF. The CDR3 DNA follows: TGTGCCAGCAGCACCGGGAGTTTTACGCAGTATTTT.

The genes are TRBV3-1 (or the pseudogene TRBV3-2) and TRBJ2-3; 10 bases are shared with TRBD2. CDR1 LGHDT and CDR2 YNNKEL come from the germline V gene (reference sequence). The CDR3 has 15 residues. With 3 bases clipped from V and 2 bases from J, the junction kept 2 bases outside the gene matches. The CDR3: CASSQTSGYTDTQYF. The CDR3 nucleotides are TGTGCCAGCAGCCAGACTAGCGGGTACACAGATACGCAGTATTTT.

V gene TRBV11-2 combines with J gene TRBJ1-5, with a possible D match to TRBD1 (5 bases). CDR1 is SGHAT, CDR2 FQNNGV, per germline. There are 13 residues in the CDR3. V was shortened by 0 bases and J by 7 bases, with 7 bases between the two germline ends. CDR3 residues: CASSLERGQPQHF. The DNA of the CDR3 is TGTGCCAGCAGCTTAGAGCGGGGGCAGCCCCAGCATTTT.

The J gene is TRBJ2-4, the V gene TRBV6-2 or TRBV6-3; no reliable D call. The CDR3 spans 14 residues. Germline V gene lookup returns CDR1 MNHEY and CDR2 SVGEGT. V was clipped by 5 bases and J by 5 bases, with 13 bases between them. The CDR3 loop reads CASSDNFQENIQYF. The CDR3 region has the DNA TGTGCCAGCAGTGACAACTTTCAGGAAAACATTCAGTACTTC.